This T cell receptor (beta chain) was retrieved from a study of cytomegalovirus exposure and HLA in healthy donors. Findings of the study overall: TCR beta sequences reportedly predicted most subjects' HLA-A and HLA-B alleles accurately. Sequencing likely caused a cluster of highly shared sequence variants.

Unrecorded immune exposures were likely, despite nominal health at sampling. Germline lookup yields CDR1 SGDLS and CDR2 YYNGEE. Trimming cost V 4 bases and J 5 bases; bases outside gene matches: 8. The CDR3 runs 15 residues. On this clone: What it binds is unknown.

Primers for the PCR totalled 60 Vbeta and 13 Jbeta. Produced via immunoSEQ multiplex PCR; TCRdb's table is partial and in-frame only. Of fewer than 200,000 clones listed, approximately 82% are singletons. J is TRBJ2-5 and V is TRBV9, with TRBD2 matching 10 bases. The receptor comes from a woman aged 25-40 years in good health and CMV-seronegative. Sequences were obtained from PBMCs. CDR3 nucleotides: TGTGCCAGCAGCCCCAGCGGGAGGGCCCTCGAGACCCAGTACTTC. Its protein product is CASSPSGRALETQYF.